The 5 T cell receptor beta chains reported below all come from one sample, sequenced in a study of T cell responses to AZD1222 COVID-19 vaccine. Libraries were prepared by immunoSEQ multiplex PCR; TCRdb keeps only in-frame clonotypes and omits some of them. Of 120,000 or so clones in the sample, more than 70% were seen once. Sample: peripheral blood, taken 28 days after the second AZD1222 dose. The receptors were gathered from an adult who received the AZD1222 COVID-19 vaccine.

This clone has a single count. The V call is TRBV9, the J call TRBJ2-3; no clear D gene. The V end lost 2 bases, the J end lost 2 bases, and 6 bases lay between the germline ends. CDR1 and CDR2 from the germline V gene are SGDLS and YYNGEE. The CDR3 contains 13 residues. The CDR3 DNA reads TGTGCCAGCAGCGTGGGGTCCACAGATACGCAGTATTTT. It specifies CASSVGSTDTQYF. The full variable domain, with the rest looked up from reference TRBV9 and TRBJ2-3, is DSGVTQTPKHLITATGQRVTLRCSPRSGDLSVYWYQQSLDQGLQFLIQYYNGEERAKGNILERFSAQQFPDLHSELNLSSLELGDSALYFCASSVGSTDTQYFGPGTRLTVL.

V is TRBV19 and J is TRBJ2-3; D gene ambiguous. V was cut by 4 bases and J by 6 bases, with 8 bases left in between. CDR3 length equals 12 residues. In germline, CDR1 is LNHDA, CDR2 SQIVND (reference sequence). The CDR3, as DNA: TGTGCCAGTAGTAGGACCCTCGATACGCAGTATTTT. This codes for CASSRTLDTQYF.

V usage is TRBV7-3 and J usage is TRBJ1-5, with 8 bases identical to TRBD1. The CDR3 consists of 20 residues. Trimming at V came to 3 bases and at J to 0 bases, leaving 16 bases not matched to a gene. Germline V gene sequence: CDR1 SGHTA, CDR2 FQGTGA. CDR3 protein: CASSFKTGQVESYSNQPQHF. CDR3 in DNA: TGTGCCAGCAGCTTCAAAACGGGACAGGTTGAAAGCTATAGCAATCAGCCCCAGCATTTT.

The chain links TRBV6-2 or TRBV6-3 to TRBJ2-1; weak D call: TRBD2 (6 bases). CDR1 and CDR2 (germline): MNHEY, SVGEGT. Trimming cost V 5 bases and J 6 bases, with 11 bases left between them. This CDR3 is built from 13 residues. DNA for the CDR3: TGTGCCAGCAGTAAGGACTATTCCAATGAGCAGTTCTTC. Its protein is CASSKDYSNEQFF.

The rearrangement links TRBV6-6 to TRBJ1-3; 9 bases map to TRBD1. With V trimmed by 6 bases and J by 2 bases, 2 bases remained unmatched. The CDR3 is 14 amino acids. The germline gives CDR1 MNHNY, CDR2 SVGAGI (reference sequence). CDR3: CASRRQGAGNTIYF. The CDR3 DNA follows: TGTGCCAGCAGAAGACAGGGGGCTGGAAACACCATATATTTT.